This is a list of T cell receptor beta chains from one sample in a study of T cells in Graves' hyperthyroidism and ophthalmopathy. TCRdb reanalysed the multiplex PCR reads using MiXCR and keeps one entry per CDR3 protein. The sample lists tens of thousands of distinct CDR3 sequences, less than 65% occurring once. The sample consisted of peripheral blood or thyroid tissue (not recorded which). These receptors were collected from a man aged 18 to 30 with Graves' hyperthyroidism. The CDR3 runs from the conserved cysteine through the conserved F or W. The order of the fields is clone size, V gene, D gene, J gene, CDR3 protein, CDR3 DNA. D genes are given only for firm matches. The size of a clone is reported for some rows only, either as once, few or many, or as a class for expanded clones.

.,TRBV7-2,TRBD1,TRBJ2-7,CASSASGQGAYEQYF,TGTGCCAGCAGTGCGTCGGGACAGGGAGCCTACGAGCAGTACTTC
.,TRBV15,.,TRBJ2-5,CATSARPTIAETQYF,TGTGCCACCAGTGCGCGACCCACTATCGCGGAGACCCAGTACTTC
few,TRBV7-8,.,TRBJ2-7,CASSSKTSTRREQYF,TGTGCCAGCAGCTCTAAGACTAGTACGCGTCGGGAGCAGTACTTC
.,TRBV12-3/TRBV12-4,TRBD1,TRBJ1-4,CASSPWTGDEKLFF,TGTGCCAGCAGTCCATGGACAGGGGATGAAAAACTGTTTTTT
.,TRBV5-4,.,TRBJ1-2,CASSLGEGGTNYGYTF,TGTGCCAGCAGCTTAGGGGAAGGCGGCACCAACTATGGCTACACCTTC
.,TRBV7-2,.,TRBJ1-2,CASSLPGLSAYGYTF,TGTGCCAGCAGCTTGCCGGGACTCTCAGCCTATGGCTACACCTTC
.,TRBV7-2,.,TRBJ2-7,CASGRGSYEQYF,TGTGCCAGCGGGCGCGGGTCCTACGAGCAGTACTTC
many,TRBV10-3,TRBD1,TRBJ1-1,CAISRDRANTEAFF,TGTGCCATCAGTCGGGACAGGGCGAACACTGAAGCTTTCTTT
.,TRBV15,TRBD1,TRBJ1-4,CATSSQEGRQGANEKLFF,TGTGCCACCAGCAGCCAAGAGGGGCGACAGGGGGCGAATGAAAAACTGTTTTTT
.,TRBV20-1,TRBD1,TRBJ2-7,CSARDRAAYEQYF,TGCAGTGCTAGGGACAGGGCCGCCTACGAGCAGTACTTC
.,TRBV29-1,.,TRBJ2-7,CSLAGTPTSYEQYF,TGCAGCTTAGCCGGGACGCCCACGTCCTACGAGCAGTACTTC
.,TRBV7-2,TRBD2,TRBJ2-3,CASRAGGGTQYF,TGTGCCAGCCGAGCGGGGGGTGGTACGCAGTATTTT
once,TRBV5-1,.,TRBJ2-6,CASSLTLRANVLTF,TGCGCCAGCAGCTTGACCCTGAGAGCCAACGTCCTGACTTTC
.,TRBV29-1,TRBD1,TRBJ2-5,CSVRDRGDQPQYF,TGCAGCGTACGGGACAGGGGTGATCAGCCCCAGTACTTC
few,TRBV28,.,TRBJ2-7,CASSFYGETYEQYF,TGTGCCAGCAGTTTTTATGGGGAAACCTACGAGCAGTACTTC
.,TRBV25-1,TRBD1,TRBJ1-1,CASSEEGQGLNTEAFF,TGTGCCAGCAGTGAAGAGGGACAGGGACTGAACACTGAAGCTTTCTTT
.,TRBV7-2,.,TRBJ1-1,CASSLGGYRTEAFF,TGTGCCAGCAGCTTGGGGGGGTATCGAACTGAAGCTTTCTTT
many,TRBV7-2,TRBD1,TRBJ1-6,CASSLGAFGTGVSPLHF,TGTGCCAGCAGCTTAGGGGCCTTCGGGACAGGGGTTTCACCCCTCCACTTT
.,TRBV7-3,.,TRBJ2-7,CASRMDTYEQYF,TGTGCCAGCAGAATGGACACCTACGAGCAGTACTTC
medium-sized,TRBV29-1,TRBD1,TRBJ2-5,CSGTGGWETQYF,TGCAGCGGGACAGGGGGCTGGGAGACCCAGTACTTC
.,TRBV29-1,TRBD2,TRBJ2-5,CSVGLAGVETQYF,TGCAGCGTCGGACTAGCGGGGGTGGAGACCCAGTACTTC
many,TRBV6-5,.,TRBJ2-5,CASSYSTWRDKETQYF,TGTGCCAGCAGTTACTCGACCTGGAGGGACAAAGAGACCCAGTACTTC
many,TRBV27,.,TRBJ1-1,CASSPGPSAEALF,TGTGCCAGCAGCCCCGGTCCCAGCGCTGAAGCTCTCTTT
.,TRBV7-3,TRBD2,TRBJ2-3,CASSLGNLAGGPTDTQYF,TGTGCCAGCAGCTTAGGAAACTTAGCGGGAGGGCCAACAGATACGCAGTATTTT
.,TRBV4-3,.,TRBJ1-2,CASSQEMGANYGYTF,TGCGCCAGCAGCCAAGAGATGGGGGCGAACTATGGCTACACCTTC
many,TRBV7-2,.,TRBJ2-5,CASSSPRGLQETQYF,TGTGCCAGCAGCTCACCTCGGGGTCTCCAAGAGACCCAGTACTTC
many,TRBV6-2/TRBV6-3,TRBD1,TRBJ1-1,CASSYGTGGRTEAFF,TGTGCCAGCAGTTATGGGACAGGGGGCCGCACTGAAGCTTTCTTT
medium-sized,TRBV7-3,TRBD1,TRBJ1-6,CASRGTGGSPLHF,TGTGCCAGCAGAGGGACAGGGGGTTCACCCCTCCACTTT